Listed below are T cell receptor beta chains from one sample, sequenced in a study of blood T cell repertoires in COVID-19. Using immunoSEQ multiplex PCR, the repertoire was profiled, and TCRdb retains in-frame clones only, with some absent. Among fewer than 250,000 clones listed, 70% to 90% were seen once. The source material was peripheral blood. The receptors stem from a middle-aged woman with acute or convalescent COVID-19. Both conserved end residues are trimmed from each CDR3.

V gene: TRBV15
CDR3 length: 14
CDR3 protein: ATSKRGDRTIRGYT

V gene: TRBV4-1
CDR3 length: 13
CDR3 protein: ASSQGKQLNYGYT

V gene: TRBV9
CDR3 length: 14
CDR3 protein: ASSPRVGAQADTQY

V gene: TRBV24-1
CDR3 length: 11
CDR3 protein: ATSDSSGNTIY

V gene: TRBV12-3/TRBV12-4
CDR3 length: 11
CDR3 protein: ASRRTGAGELF

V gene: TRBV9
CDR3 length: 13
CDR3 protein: ASSLGAGLQETQY

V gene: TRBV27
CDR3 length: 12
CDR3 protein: ATPGQGANYGYT

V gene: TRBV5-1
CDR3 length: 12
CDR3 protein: ASSLGGRSTEAF

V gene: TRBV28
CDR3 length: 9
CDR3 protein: ASSFSEPQH

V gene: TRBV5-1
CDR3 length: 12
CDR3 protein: ASSLYRANTEAF

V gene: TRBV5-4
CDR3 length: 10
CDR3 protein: ASKGGNTEAF

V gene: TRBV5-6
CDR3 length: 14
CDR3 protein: ASSSIWDRGKETQY

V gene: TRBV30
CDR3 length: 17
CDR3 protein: ACKRGQALAAVVGGEQF

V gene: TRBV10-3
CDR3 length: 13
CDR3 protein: AISESVGAGSPLH

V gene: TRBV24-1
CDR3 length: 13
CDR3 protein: ATNPRKGAGQPQH

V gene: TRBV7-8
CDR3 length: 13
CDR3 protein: ASSRLDRANTEAF

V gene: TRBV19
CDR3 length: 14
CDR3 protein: ASSINWFRGNQPQH

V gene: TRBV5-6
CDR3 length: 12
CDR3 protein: ASSLTGTPQPQH

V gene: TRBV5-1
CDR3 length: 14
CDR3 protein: ASSSYRDRSNTEAF

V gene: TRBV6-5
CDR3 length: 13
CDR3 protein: ASSSSGGAYQPQH

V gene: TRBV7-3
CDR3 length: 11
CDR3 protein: ASSRSGVTEAF

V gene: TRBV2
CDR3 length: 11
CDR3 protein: ASSLRVDYGYT

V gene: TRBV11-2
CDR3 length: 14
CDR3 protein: ASSLFPPAGNTEAF

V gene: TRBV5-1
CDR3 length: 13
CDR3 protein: ASSLTGGLVETQY

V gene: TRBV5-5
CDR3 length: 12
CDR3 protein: ASRSGQNTDTQY

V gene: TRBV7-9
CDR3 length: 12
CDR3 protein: ASKGLATYNEQF

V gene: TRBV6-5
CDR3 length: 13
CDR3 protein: ASTIEGQSMDTQY

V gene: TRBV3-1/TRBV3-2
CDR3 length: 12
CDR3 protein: ASSHERQATEAF

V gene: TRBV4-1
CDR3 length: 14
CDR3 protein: ASSQGGGSAILNAF

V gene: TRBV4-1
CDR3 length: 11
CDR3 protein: ASMALSGNTIY

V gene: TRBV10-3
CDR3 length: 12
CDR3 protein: AISDAGGGQTQY

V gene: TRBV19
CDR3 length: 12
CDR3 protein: ASSARGAIETQY

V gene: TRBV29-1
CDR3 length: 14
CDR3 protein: SVEGAVSGVGTEAF

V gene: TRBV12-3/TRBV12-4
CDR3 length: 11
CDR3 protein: ASRQSSNQPQH

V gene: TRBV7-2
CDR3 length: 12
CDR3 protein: ASTRGQGNSPLH

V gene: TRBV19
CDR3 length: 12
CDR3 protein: ASSIRGSGNTIY

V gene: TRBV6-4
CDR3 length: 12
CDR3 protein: ASSREQQAGTQY

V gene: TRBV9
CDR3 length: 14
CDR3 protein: ASSVSGGTTHNEQF

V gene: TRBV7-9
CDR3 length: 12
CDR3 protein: ASSLAQPDEKLF

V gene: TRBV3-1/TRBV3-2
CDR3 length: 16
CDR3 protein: ASSPDIATGDYNSPLH

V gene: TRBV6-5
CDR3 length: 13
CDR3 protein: ASSSAGTGVRLYT